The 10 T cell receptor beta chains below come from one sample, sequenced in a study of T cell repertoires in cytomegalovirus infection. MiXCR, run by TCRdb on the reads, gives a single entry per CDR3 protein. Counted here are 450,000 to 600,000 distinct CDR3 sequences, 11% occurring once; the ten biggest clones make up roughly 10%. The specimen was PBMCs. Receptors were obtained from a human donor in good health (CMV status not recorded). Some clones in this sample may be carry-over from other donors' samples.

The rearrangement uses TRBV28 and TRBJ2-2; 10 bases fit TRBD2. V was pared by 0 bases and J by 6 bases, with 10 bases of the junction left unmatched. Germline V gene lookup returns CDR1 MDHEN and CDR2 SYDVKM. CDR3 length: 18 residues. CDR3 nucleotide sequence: TGTGCCAGCAGTTTATGGAACCCTAGCGGGGGTTTTGCCGGGGAGCTGTTTTTT. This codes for CASSLWNPSGGFAGELFF. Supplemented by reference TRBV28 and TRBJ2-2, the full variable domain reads DVKVTQSSRYLVKRTGEKVFLECVQDMDHENMFWYRQDPGLGLRLIYFSYDVKMKEKGDIPEGYSVSREKKERFSLILESASTNQTSMYLCASSLWNPSGGFAGELFFGEGSRLTVL.

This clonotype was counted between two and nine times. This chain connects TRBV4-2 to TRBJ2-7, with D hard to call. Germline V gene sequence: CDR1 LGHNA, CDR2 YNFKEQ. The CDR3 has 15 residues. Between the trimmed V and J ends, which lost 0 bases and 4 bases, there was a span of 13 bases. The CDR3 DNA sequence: TGTGCCAGCAGCCAAGAAAAGGGTTGGAGTTACGAGCAGTACTTC. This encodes CASSQEKGWSYEQYF.

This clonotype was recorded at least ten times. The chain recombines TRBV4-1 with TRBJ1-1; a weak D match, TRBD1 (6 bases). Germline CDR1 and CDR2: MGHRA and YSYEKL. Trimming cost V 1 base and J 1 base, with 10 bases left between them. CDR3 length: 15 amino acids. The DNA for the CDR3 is TGCGCCAGCAGCCAAGGAGGGACACCGAACACTGAAGCTTTCTTT. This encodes CASSQGGTPNTEAFF.

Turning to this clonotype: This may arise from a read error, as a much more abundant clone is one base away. DNA of the CDR3: TGTGCTCGTGGCACCGGGACAGGGAACAATGAGCAGTTCTTC. It yields the protein CARGTGTGNNEQFF. The gene calls are TRBV12-5 and TRBJ2-1; TRBD1 aligns across 9 bases. In germline, CDR1 is LGHNT, CDR2 FRNRAP. The CDR3 loop spans 14 amino acids. Combining the CDR3 with reference TRBV12-5 and TRBJ2-1 gives the whole variable domain DARVTQTPRHKVTEMGQEVTMRCQPILGHNTVFWYRQTMMQGLELLAYFRNRAPLDDSGMPKDRFSAEMPDATLATLKIQPSEPRDSAVYFCARGTGTGNNEQFFGPGTRLTVL.

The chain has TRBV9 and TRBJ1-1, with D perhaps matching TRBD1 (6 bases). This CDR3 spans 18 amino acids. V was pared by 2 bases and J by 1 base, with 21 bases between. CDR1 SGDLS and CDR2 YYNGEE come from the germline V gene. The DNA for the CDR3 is TGTGCCAGCAGCGTCCCTCGGCAGGGGCTCGGTGGGAACACTGAAGCTTTCTTT. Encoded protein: CASSVPRQGLGGNTEAFF. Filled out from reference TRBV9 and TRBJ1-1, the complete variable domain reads DSGVTQTPKHLITATGQRVTLRCSPRSGDLSVYWYQQSLDQGLQFLIQYYNGEERAKGNILERFSAQQFPDLHSELNLSSLELGDSALYFCASSVPRQGLGGNTEAFFGQGTRLTVV.

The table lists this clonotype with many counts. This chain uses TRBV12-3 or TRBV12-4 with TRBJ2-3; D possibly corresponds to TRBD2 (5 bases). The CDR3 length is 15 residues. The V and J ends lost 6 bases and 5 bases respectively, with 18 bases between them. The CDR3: CASRGSNLAGDTQYF. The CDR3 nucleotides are TGTGCCAGCAGGGGGTCTAACCTGGCGGGAGATACGCAGTATTTT.

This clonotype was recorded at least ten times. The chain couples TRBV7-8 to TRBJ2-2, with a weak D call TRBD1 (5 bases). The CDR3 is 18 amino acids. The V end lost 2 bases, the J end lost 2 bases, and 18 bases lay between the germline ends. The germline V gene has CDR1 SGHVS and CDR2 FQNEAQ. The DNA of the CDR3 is TGTGCCAGCAGCTTATTTAAGGGGTCCTCTATTAACACCGGGGAGCTGTTTTTT. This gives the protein CASSLFKGSSINTGELFF.

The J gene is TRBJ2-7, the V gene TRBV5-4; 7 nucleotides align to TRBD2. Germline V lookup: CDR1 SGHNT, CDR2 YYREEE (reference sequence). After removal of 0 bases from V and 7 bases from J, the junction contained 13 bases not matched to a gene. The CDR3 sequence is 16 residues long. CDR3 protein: CASSLENGAAGVEQYF. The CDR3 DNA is TGTGCCAGCAGCTTGGAGAACGGGGCTGCGGGGGTTGAGCAGTACTTC.

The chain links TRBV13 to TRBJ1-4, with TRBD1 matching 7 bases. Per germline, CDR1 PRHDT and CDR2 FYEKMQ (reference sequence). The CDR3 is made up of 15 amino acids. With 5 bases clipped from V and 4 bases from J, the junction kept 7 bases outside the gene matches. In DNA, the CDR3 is TGTGCCAGCAGCGTCGACAGGGCGTATAATGAAAAACTGTTTTTT. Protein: CASSVDRAYNEKLFF.

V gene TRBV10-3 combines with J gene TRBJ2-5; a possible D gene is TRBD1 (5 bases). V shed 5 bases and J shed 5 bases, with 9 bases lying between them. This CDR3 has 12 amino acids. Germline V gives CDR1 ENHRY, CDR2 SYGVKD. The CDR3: CAISQGMETQYF. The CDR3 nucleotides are TGTGCCATCAGTCAGGGTATGGAGACCCAGTACTTC.